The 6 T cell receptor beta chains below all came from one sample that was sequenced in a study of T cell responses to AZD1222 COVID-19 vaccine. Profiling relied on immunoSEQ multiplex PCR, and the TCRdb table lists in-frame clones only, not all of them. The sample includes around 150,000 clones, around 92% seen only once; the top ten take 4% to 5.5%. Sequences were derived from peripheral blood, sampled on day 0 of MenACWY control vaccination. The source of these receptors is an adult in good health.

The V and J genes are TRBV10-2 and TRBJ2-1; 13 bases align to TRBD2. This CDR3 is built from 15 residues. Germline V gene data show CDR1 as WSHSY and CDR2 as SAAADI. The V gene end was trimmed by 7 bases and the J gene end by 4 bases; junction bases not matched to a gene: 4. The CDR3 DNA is TGCGCCAGCACCCCGGGACTAGCGGGATACAATGAGCAGTTCTTC. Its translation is CASTPGLAGYNEQFF.

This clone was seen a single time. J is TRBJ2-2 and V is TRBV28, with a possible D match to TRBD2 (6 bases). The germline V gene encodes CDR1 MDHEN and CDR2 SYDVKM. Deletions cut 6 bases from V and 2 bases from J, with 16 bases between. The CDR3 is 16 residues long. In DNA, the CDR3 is TGTGCCAGCAGCTACGGTGGAGGGCTAAACACCGGGGAGCTGTTTTTT. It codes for CASSYGGGLNTGELFF.

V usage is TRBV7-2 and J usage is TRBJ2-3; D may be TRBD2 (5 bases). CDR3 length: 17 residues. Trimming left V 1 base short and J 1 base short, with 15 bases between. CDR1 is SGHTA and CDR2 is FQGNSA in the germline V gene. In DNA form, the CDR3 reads TGTGCCAGCAGCTTAGAAATGACTACTCGTGGCACAGATACGCAGTATTTT. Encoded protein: CASSLEMTTRGTDTQYF.

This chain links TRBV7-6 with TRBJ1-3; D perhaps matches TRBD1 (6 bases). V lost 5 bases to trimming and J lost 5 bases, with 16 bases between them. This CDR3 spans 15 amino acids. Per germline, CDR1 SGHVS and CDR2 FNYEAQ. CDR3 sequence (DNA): TGTGCCAGCAGCCCGGGCCCGGGACATCGAAACACCATATATTTT. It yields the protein CASSPGPGHRNTIYF. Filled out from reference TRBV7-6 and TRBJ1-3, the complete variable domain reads GAGVSQSPRYKVTKRGQDVALRCDPISGHVSLYWYRQALGQGPEFLTYFNYEAQQDKSGLPNDRFSAERPEGSISTLTIQRTEQRDSAMYRCASSPGPGHRNTIYFGEGSWLTVV.

Here the CDR3 DNA reads TGTGCCAACAAGCAGGGGCGCACAGATACGCAGTATTTT. Translated, it gives CANKQGRTDTQYF. This chain connects TRBV2 to TRBJ2-3; D might be TRBD1 (6 bases). Germline lookup yields CDR1 SNHLY and CDR2 FYNNEI. This CDR3 spans 13 amino acids. V lost 10 bases, J lost 1 base, and 12 bases lay in between.

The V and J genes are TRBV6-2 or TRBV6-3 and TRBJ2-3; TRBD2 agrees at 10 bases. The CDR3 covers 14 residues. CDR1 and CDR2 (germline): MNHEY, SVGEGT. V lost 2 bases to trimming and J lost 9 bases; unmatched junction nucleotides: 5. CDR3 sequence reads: CASSYPAGGPTQYF. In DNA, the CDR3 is TGTGCCAGCAGTTACCCAGCGGGAGGGCCCACGCAGTATTTT.